The clone carrying this TCR beta chain was counted between two and nine times. Its antigen remains unidentified. The data stem from a study of CD8 T cells in ankylosing spondylitis. Germline CDR1 is SGHRS and CDR2 is YFSETQ. Trimming removed 2 bases from V and 8 bases from J, with 16 bases in between. The CDR3 spans 15 residues. Study-wide results and limits: Ankylosing spondylitis blood appeared to be characterized by a TCR beta motif of roughly eight highly homologous variants. Disease-linked clones were reportedly significantly enriched in matched ankylosing spondylitis synovial fluid. In synovial fluid and blood from reactive arthritis, some motif variants were previously reported. CD8+ by phenotype, disease-linked clones were relatively rare in peripheral blood.

A quantitative 5'-RACE method, one with molecular barcodes, was used to make TCR beta libraries. TCRdb independently ran MiXCR on the 5' RACE reads; one entry per CDR3 protein. The data contain about 700,000 distinct CDR3 sequences, 15% to 20% of them seen just once; the ten biggest clones take up about a fifth. The TCR sequence derives from a male donor with ankylosing spondylitis. The gene calls are TRBV5-1 and TRBJ1-4; tentative D call: TRBD1 (5 bases). Sequences were obtained from blood, either unsorted or a sorted T cell fraction (not recorded which). The CDR3 DNA reads TGCGCCAGCAGCTTCCAGCCGGGGCCAATGGAAAAACTGTTTTTT. Translated, it gives CASSFQPGPMEKLFF.